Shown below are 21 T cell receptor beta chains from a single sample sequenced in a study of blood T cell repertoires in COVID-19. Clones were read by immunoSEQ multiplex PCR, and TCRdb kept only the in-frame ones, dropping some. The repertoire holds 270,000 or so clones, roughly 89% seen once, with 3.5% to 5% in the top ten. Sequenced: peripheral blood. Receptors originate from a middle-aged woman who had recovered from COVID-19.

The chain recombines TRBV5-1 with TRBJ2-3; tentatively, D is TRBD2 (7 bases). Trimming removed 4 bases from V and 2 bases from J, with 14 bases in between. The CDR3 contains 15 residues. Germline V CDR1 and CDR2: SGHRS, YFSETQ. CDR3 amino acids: CASSDAGATTDTQYF. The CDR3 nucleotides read TGCGCCAGCAGCGACGCGGGGGCAACCACAGATACGCAGTATTTT.

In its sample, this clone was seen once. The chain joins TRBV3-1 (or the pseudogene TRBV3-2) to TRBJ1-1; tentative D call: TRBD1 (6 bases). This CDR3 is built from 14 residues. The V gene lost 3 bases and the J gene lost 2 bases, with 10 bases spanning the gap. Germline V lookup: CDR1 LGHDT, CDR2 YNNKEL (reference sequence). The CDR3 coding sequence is TGTGCCAGCAGCCATGGACAGCCTAACACTGAAGCTTTCTTT. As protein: CASSHGQPNTEAFF.

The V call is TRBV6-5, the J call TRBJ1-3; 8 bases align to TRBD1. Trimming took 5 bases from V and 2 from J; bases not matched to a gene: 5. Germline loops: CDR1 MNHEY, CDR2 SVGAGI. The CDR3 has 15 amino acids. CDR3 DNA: TGTGCCAGCAGTCCGGGACAGGTGGCTGGAAACACCATATATTTT. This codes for CASSPGQVAGNTIYF.

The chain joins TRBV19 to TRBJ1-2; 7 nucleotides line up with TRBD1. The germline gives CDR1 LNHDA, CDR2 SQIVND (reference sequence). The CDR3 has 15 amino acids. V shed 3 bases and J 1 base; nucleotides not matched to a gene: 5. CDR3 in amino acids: CASSMRGTDNYGYTF. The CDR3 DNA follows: TGTGCCAGTAGTATGAGGGGGACAGATAACTATGGCTACACCTTC.

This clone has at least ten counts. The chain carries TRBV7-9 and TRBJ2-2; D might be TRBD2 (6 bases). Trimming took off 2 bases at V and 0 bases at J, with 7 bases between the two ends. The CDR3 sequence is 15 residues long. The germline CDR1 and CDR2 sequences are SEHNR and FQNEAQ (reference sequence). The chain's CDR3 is CASSLRDSNTGELFF. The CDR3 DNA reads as TGTGCCAGCAGCTTAAGGGACTCGAACACCGGGGAGCTGTTTTTT.

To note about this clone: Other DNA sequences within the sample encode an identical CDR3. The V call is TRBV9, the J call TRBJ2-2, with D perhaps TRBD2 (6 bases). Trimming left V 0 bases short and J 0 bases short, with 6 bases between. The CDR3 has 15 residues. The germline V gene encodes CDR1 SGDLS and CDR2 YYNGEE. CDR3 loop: CASSVGGANTGELFF. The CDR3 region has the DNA TGTGCCAGCAGCGTAGGGGGGGCGAACACCGGGGAGCTGTTTTTT. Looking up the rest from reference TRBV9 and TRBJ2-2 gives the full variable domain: DSGVTQTPKHLITATGQRVTLRCSPRSGDLSVYWYQQSLDQGLQFLIQYYNGEERAKGNILERFSAQQFPDLHSELNLSSLELGDSALYFCASSVGGANTGELFFGEGSRLTVL.

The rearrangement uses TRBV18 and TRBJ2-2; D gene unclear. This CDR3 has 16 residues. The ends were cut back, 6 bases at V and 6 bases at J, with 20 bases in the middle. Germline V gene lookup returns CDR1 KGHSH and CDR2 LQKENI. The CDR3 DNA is TGTGCCAGCTCCCTGATGAGCCGGAGTGGTCCCGGGGAGCTGTTTTTT. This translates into CASSLMSRSGPGELFF. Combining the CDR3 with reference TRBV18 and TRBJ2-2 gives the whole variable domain NAGVMQNPRHLVRRRGQEARLRCSPMKGHSHVYWYRQLPEEGLKFMVYLQKENIIDESGMPKERFSAEFPKEGPSILRIQQVVRGDSAAYFCASSLMSRSGPGELFFGEGSRLTVL.

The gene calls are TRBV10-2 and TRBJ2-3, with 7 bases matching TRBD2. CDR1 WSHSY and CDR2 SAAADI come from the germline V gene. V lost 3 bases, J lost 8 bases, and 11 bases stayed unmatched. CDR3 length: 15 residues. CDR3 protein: CASSDYGEGLFTQYF. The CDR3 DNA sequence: TGCGCCAGCAGTGACTACGGGGAGGGTTTGTTTACGCAGTATTTT.

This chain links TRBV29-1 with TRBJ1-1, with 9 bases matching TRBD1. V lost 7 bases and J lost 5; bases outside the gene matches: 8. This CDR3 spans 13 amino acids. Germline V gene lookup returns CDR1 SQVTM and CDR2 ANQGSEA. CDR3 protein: CSARQGGGTEAFF. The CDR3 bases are TGCAGCGCCAGACAGGGGGGGGGAACTGAAGCTTTCTTT.

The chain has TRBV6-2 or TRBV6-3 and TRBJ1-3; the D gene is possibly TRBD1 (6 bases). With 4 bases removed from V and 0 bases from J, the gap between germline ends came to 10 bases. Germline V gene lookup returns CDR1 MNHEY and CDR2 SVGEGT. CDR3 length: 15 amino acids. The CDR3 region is CASSSQGISGNTIYF. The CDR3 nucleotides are TGTGCCAGCAGTTCGCAGGGGATCTCTGGAAACACCATATATTTT.

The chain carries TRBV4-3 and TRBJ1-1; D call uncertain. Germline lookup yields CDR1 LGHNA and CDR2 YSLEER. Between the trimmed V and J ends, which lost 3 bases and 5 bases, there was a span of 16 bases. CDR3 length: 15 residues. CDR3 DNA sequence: TGCGCCAGCAGCCAGACACCCAACACGGGGACTGAAGCTTTCTTT. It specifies CASSQTPNTGTEAFF.

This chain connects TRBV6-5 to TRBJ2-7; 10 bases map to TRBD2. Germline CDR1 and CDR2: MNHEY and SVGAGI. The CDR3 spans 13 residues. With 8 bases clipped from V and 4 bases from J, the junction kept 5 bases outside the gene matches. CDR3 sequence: CASSGLATYEQYV. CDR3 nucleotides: TGTGCCAGCTCGGGACTAGCGACTTACGAGCAGTACGTC.

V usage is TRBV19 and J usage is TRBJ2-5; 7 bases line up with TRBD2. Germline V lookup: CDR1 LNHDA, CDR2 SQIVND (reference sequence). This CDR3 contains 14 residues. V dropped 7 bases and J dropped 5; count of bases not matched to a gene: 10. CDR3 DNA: TGTGCCAGTAAGGCTAGCGGTTCTATTGAGACCCAGTACTTC. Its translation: CASKASGSIETQYF.

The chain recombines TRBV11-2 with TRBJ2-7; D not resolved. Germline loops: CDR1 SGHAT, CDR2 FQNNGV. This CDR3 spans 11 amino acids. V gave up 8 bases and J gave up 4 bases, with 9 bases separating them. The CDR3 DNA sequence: TGTGCCAGCGCGTCGGTTTACGAGCAGTACTTC. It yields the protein CASASVYEQYF. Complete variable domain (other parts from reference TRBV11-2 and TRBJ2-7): EAGVAQSPRYKIIEKRQSVAFWCNPISGHATLYWYQQILGQGPKLLIQFQNNGVVDDSQLPKDRFSAERLKGVDSTLKIQPAKLEDSAVYLCASASVYEQYFGPGTRLTVT.

The CDR3 DNA sequence: TGTGCCAGCAGCATGTTGCCGGGACAGGGAGAGGAGCTGTTTTTT. Translation: CASSMLPGQGEELFF. The gene calls are TRBV7-9 and TRBJ2-2, with TRBD1 identical over 9 bases. There are 15 residues in the CDR3. The ends lost 5 bases at V and 10 bases at J; junction bases unmatched: 11. The V gene's germline CDR1 is SEHNR and CDR2 FQNEAQ (reference sequence).

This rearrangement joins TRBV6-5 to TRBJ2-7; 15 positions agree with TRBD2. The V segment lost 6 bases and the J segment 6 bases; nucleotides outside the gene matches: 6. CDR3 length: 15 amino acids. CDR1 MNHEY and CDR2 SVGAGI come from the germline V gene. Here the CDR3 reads CASRSGLAGGGEQYF. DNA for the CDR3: TGTGCCAGCAGGTCCGGACTAGCGGGGGGGGGCGAGCAGTACTTC.

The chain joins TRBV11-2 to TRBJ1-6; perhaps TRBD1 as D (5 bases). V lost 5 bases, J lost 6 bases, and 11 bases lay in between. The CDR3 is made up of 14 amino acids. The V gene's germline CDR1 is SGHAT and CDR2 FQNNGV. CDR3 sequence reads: CASSVNGGNSPLHF. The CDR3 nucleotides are TGTGCCAGCAGCGTTAACGGGGGTAATTCACCCCTCCACTTT.

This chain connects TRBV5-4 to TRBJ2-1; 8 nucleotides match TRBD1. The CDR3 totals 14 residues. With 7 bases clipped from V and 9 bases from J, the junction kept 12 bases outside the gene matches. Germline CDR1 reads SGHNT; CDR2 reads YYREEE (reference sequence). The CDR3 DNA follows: TGTGCCAGCGGTGTCGGCAGGGGGCTCGGTGAGCAGTTCTTC. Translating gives CASGVGRGLGEQFF.

The CDR3 loop reads CASRYTGEVEAFF. Written as DNA, the CDR3 is TGTGCCAGCAGATATACAGGGGAGGTTGAAGCTTTCTTT. The V gene is TRBV5-6, the J gene TRBJ1-1; 7 bases are shared with TRBD1. V was clipped by 5 bases and J by 7 bases; unmatched bases: 8. The CDR3 totals 13 residues. The germline CDR1 and CDR2 sequences are SGHDT and YYEEEE. Based on the CDR3 plus reference TRBV5-6 and TRBJ1-1, the full variable domain is DAGVTQSPTHLIKTRGQQVTLRCSPKSGHDTVSWYQQALGQGPQFIFQYYEEEERQRGNFPDRFSGHQFPNYSSELNVNALLLGDSALYLCASRYTGEVEAFFGQGTRLTVV.

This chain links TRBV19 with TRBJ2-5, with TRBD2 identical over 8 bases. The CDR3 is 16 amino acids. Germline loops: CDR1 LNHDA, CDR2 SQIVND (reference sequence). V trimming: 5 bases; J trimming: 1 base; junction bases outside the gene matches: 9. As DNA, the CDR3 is TGTGCCAGTAGTCCCTGGGGTAGCGGGATCCAAGAGACCCAGTACTTC. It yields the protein CASSPWGSGIQETQYF.

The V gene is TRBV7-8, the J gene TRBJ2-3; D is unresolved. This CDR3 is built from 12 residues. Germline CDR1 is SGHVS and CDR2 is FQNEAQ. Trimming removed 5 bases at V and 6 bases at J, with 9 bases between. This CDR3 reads CASSPQMDTQYF. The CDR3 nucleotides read TGTGCCAGCAGCCCGCAGATGGATACGCAGTATTTT.